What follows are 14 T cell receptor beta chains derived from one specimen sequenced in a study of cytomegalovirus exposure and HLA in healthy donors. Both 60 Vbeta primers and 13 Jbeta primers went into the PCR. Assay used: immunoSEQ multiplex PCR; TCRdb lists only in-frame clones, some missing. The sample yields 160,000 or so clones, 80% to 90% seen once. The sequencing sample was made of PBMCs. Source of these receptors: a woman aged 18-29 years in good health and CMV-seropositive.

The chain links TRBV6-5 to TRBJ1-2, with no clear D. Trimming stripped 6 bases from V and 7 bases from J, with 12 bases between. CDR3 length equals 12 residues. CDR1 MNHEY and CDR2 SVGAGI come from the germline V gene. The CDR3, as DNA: TGTGCCAGCAGCCGCTCCTCGGGTGGCTACACCTTC. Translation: CASSRSSGGYTF.

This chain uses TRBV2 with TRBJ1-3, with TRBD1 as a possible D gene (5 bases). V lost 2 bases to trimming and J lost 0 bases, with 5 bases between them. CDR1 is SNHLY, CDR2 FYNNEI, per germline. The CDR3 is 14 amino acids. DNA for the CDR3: TGTGCCAGCAGTGAAAGGGGCTCTGGAAACACCATATATTTT. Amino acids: CASSERGSGNTIYF. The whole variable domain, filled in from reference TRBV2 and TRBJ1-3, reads EPEVTQTPSHQVTQMGQEVILRCVPISNHLYFYWYRQILGQKVEFLVSFYNNEISEKSEIFDDQFSVERPDGSNFTLKIRSTKLEDSAMYFCASSERGSGNTIYFGEGSWLTVV.

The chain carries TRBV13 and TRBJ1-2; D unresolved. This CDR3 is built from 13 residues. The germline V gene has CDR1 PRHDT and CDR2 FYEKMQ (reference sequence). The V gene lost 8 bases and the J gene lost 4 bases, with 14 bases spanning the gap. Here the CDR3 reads CASSAPDPYGYTF. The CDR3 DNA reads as TGTGCCAGCTCAGCGCCCGATCCCTATGGCTACACCTTC.

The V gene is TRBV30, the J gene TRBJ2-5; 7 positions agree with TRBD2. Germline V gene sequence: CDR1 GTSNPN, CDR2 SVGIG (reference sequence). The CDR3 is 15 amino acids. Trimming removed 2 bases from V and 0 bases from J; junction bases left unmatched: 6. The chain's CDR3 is CAWSRPSGYQETQYF. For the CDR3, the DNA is TGTGCCTGGAGTCGGCCTAGCGGCTACCAAGAGACCCAGTACTTC.

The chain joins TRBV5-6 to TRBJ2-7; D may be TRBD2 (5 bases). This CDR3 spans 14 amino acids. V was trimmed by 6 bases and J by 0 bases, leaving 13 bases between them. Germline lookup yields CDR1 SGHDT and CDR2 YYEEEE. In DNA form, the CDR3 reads TGTGCCAGCACAATCCGAGGGAGCTCCTACGAGCAGTACTTC. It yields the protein CASTIRGSSYEQYF. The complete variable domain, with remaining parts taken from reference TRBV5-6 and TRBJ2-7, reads DAGVTQSPTHLIKTRGQQVTLRCSPKSGHDTVSWYQQALGQGPQFIFQYYEEEERQRGNFPDRFSGHQFPNYSSELNVNALLLGDSALYLCASTIRGSSYEQYFGPGTRLTVT.

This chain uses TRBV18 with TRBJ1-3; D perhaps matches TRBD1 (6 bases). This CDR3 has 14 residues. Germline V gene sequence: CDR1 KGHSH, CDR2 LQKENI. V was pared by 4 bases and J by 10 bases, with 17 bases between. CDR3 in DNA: TGTGCCAGCTCACTACAGGGTAGTACGCGTACCATATATTTT. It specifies CASSLQGSTRTIYF. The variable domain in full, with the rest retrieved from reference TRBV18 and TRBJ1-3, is NAGVMQNPRHLVRRRGQEARLRCSPMKGHSHVYWYRQLPEEGLKFMVYLQKENIIDESGMPKERFSAEFPKEGPSILRIQQVVRGDSAAYFCASSLQGSTRTIYFGEGSWLTVV.

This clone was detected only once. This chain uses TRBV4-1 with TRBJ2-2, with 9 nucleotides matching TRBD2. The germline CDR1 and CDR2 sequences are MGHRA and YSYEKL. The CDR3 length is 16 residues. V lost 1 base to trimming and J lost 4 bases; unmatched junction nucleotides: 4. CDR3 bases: TGCGCCAGCAGCCAAGGGCTAGCGGGGCCCACCGGGGAGCTGTTTTTT. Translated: CASSQGLAGPTGELFF.

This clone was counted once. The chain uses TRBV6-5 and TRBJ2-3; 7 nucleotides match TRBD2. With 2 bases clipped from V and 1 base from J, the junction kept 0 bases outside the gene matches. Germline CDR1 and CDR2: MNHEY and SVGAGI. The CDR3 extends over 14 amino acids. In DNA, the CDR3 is TGTGCCAGCAGTTACGGGGGGGGCACAGATACGCAGTATTTT. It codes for CASSYGGGTDTQYF.

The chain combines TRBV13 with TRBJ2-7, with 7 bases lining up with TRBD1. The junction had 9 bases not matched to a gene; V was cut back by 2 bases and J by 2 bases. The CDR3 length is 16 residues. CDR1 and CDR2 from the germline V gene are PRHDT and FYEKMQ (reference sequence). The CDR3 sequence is CASSLRDSSPAYEQYF. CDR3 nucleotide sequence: TGTGCCAGCAGCTTACGGGACAGCTCGCCCGCCTACGAGCAGTACTTC.

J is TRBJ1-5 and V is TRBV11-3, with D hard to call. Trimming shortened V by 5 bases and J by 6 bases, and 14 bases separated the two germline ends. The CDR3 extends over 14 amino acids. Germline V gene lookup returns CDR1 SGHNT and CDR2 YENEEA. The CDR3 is CASSANREFQPQHF. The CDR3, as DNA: TGTGCCAGCAGCGCAAACCGGGAATTTCAGCCCCAGCATTTT.

CDR3 DNA: TGTGCCAGCAGCGGGCAGGTCTACGAGCAGTACTTC. As protein: CASSGQVYEQYF. The chain carries TRBV14 and TRBJ2-7; D unresolved. Germline values: CDR1 SGHDN, CDR2 FVKESK. With 5 bases removed from V and 3 bases from J, the gap between germline ends came to 8 bases. The CDR3 runs to 12 residues.

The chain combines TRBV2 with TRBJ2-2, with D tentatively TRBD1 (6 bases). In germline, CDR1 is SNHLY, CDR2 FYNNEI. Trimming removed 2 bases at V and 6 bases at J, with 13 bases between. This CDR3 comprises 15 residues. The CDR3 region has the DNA TGTGCCAGCAGTGAATGGGGGCCCAGCGCCGGGGAGCTGTTTTTT. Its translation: CASSEWGPSAGELFF.

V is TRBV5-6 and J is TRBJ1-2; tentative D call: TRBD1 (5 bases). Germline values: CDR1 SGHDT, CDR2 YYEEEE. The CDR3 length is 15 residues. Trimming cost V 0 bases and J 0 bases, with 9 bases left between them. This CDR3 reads CASSLGQFANYGYTF. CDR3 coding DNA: TGTGCCAGCAGCTTGGGACAGTTTGCTAACTATGGCTACACCTTC.

CDR3 coding DNA: TGCGCCAGCGCGGAGGTTCTGTCAGTTTACAATGAGCAGTTCTTC. This translates into CASAEVLSVYNEQFF. The chain couples TRBV4-1 to TRBJ2-1; possibly TRBD2 for D (5 bases). The length of the CDR3 is 15 residues. The ends were cut back, 8 bases at V and 4 bases at J, with 18 bases in the middle. The germline V gene encodes CDR1 MGHRA and CDR2 YSYEKL.